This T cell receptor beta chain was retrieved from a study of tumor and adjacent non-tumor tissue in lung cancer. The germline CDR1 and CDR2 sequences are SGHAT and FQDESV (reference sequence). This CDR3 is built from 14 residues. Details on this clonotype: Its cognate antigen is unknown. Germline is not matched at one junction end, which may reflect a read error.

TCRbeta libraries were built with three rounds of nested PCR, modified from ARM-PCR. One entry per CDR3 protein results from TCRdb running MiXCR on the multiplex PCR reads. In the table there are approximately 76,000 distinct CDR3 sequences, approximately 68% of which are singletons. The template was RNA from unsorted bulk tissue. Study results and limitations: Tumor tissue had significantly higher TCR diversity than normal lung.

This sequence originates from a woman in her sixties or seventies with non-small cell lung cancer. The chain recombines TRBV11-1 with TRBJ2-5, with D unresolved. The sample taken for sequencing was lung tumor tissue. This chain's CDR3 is CASSLHRLQENQYF. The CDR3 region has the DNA TGTGCCAGCAGCTTGCATAGGTTGCAAGAGAACCAGTACTTC.